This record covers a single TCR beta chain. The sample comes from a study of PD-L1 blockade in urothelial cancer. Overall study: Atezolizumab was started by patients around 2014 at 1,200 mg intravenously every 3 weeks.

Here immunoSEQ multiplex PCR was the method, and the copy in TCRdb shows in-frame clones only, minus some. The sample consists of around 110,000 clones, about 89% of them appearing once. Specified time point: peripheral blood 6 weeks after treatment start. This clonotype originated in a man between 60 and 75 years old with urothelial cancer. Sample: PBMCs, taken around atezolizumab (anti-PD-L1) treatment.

The DNA for the CDR3 is TGTGCCAGCAGCTTAAGGGGTTACTCCTACAATGAGCAGTTCTTC. Residues: CASSLRGYSYNEQFF. The chain uses TRBV7-9 and TRBJ2-1, with D possibly matching TRBD1 (5 bases). The CDR3 has 15 residues. V lost 2 bases and J 0 bases, leaving 8 bases between the germline ends. The germline V gene encodes CDR1 SEHNR and CDR2 FQNEAQ (reference sequence).